The 18 T cell receptor beta chains presented below share a single source sample, sequenced in a study of T-cell reconstitution after alpha-beta-depleted transplantation in children. As it was prepared, the TCRbeta library received unique molecular identifiers. Each CDR3 protein is one row after TCRdb ran MiXCR on the PCR reads. The table includes 440,000 or so distinct CDR3 sequences, approximately 42% detected once. Source: PBMCs, taken before TCRalphabeta/CD19-depleted stem cell transplant. Receptors originate from a girl aged 2-10 years with aplastic anemia, due to receive a stem cell transplant.

The rearrangement uses TRBV4-1 and TRBJ2-7; D ambiguous. The ends were cut back, 4 bases at V and 7 bases at J, with 8 bases in the middle. Germline assignment: CDR1 MGHRA and CDR2 YSYEKL. CDR3 length equals 11 residues. CDR3 amino acids: CASSPDTEQYF. CDR3 nucleotides: TGCGCCAGCAGCCCAGACACGGAGCAGTACTTC.

Many counts were recorded for this clonotype. The genes are TRBV18 and TRBJ2-3, with TRBD2 matching over 8 bases. The germline gives CDR1 KGHSH, CDR2 LQKENI. Trimming cost V 3 bases and J 1 base; bases outside gene matches: 3. The CDR3 contains 15 residues. CDR3 amino acids: CASSPPREGTDTQYF. CDR3 nucleotide sequence: TGTGCCAGCTCACCTCCGCGGGAGGGCACAGATACGCAGTATTTT.

The chain recombines TRBV20-1 with TRBJ2-5; D possibly corresponds to TRBD2 (6 bases). The CDR3 contains 13 residues. With 6 bases removed from V and 5 bases from J, the gap between germline ends came to 16 bases. Germline CDR1 is DFQATT and CDR2 is SNEGSKA (reference sequence). DNA of the CDR3: TGCAGTGCGGGATCCGGGAGCCCGGAGACCCAGTACTTC. It codes for CSAGSGSPETQYF.

At least ten counts were recorded for this clonotype. The chain links TRBV5-6 to TRBJ1-1; D not resolved. From germline, CDR1 is SGHDT and CDR2 YYEEEE. The CDR3 has 12 residues. V was trimmed by 1 base and J by 7 bases, leaving 8 bases between them. This CDR3 is CASSLNRVEAFF. The DNA of the CDR3 is TGTGCCAGCAGCTTGAATCGGGTTGAAGCTTTCTTT.

This sequence joins TRBV7-9 and TRBJ2-3; TRBD2 matches 9 bases. The CDR3 runs 17 residues. After removal of 4 bases from V and 2 bases from J, the junction contained 10 bases not matched to a gene. Germline CDR1 is SEHNR and CDR2 is FQNEAQ (reference sequence). CDR3 DNA sequence: TGTGCCAGCAGCTCCCTCCGTAGCGGGAGAGACACAGATACGCAGTATTTT. Translation: CASSSLRSGRDTDTQYF.

This sequence joins TRBV7-3 and TRBJ1-5; 8 bases line up with TRBD1. Trimming at V came to 5 bases and at J to 6 bases, leaving 9 bases not matched to a gene. CDR1 SGHTA and CDR2 FQGTGA come from the germline V gene. The CDR3 is 15 amino acids. Here the CDR3 reads CASSLGQGGSQPQHF. CDR3 bases: TGTGCCAGCAGCCTTGGACAGGGAGGGAGTCAGCCCCAGCATTTT.

This clonotype was found once. The chain couples TRBV29-1 to TRBJ2-5, with a tentative D call TRBD2 (7 bases). In germline, CDR1 is SQVTM, CDR2 ANQGSEA. Deletions cut 8 bases from V and 4 bases from J, with 17 bases between. The CDR3 sequence is 13 residues long. CDR3 DNA: TGCAGCATCATCTGGGGGGGCTCAGAGACCCAGTACTTC. This encodes CSIIWGGSETQYF.

This clonotype was detected only a few times. This chain connects TRBV20-1 to TRBJ2-7, with 12 bases lining up with TRBD2. The trim removed 6 bases at V and 0 bases at J, leaving 12 bases unmatched. CDR3 length: 17 amino acids. The germline gives CDR1 DFQATT, CDR2 SNEGSKA (reference sequence). DNA for the CDR3: TGCAGTGCCTGGAGGACTAGCGGGACGGCCTTCTCCTACGAGCAGTACTTC. This gives the protein CSAWRTSGTAFSYEQYF.

The CDR3 nucleotides read TGCAGCGGCCGGGCGGGGGGAGGCTACAATGAGCAGTTCTTC. This translates into CSGRAGGGYNEQFF. The V call is TRBV20-1, the J call TRBJ2-1, with 8 bases fitting TRBD2. The CDR3 has 14 amino acids. Germline CDR1 and CDR2: DFQATT and SNEGSKA (reference sequence).

This clonotype was counted a few times. This sequence joins TRBV5-6 and TRBJ2-5, with TRBD1 matching over 9 bases. V shed 9 bases and J 3 bases; nucleotides not matched to a gene: 15. This CDR3 contains 16 residues. Germline CDR1 SGHDT, CDR2 YYEEEE. The CDR3 sequence is CANRQGVYVMEETQYF. The DNA for the CDR3 is TGTGCCAACAGACAGGGGGTTTACGTCATGGAAGAGACCCAGTACTTC.

In its sample, this clonotype was seen many times. The chain is built from TRBV27 and TRBJ2-1, with D maybe TRBD1 (6 bases). The germline V gene has CDR1 MNHEY and CDR2 SMNVEV (reference sequence). CDR3 length equals 15 residues. The V and J ends lost 5 bases and 5 bases respectively, with 16 bases between them. CDR3 coding DNA: TGTGCCAGCAGTCGCAGTGGACAGCTCCACAATGAGCAGTTCTTC. Residues: CASSRSGQLHNEQFF.

This CDR3 is CASERPPRLNNEQFF. The CDR3 bases are TGTGCCAGCGAGCGTCCCCCCCGACTGAACAATGAGCAGTTCTTC. The chain has TRBV2 and TRBJ2-1; no clear D. Trimming shortened V by 8 bases and J by 5 bases, and 19 bases separated the two germline ends. The CDR3 consists of 15 residues. Germline loops: CDR1 SNHLY, CDR2 FYNNEI.

CDR3 in DNA: TGTGCCAGCAGCTTAAGTCTTGCGGGGGGGCTCTCCTACGAGCAGTACTTC. Protein product: CASSLSLAGGLSYEQYF. The V and J genes are TRBV7-3 and TRBJ2-7; 9 nucleotides line up with TRBD2. CDR3 length: 17 amino acids. Germline lookup yields CDR1 SGHTA and CDR2 FQGTGA. The V and J ends lost 1 base and 0 bases, in that order; junction bases with no gene match: 7.

This chain connects TRBV6-1 to TRBJ2-7, with 8 bases lining up with TRBD2. This CDR3 contains 14 residues. V lost 6 bases to trimming and J lost 0 bases; unmatched junction nucleotides: 4. The V gene's germline CDR1 is MNHNS and CDR2 SASEGT. In DNA form, the CDR3 reads TGTGCCAGCAGACTGACTAGCGACTCCTACGAGCAGTACTTC. Amino acid sequence: CASRLTSDSYEQYF.

This rearrangement joins TRBV12-3 or TRBV12-4 to TRBJ2-1; the match to TRBD1 covers 8 bases. J was trimmed by 9 bases and V by 4 bases; bases with no gene match: 5. This CDR3 comprises 13 residues. The CDR3 here is CASSSRTGSEQFF. CDR3 bases: TGTGCCAGCAGTTCCCGGACAGGGTCTGAGCAGTTCTTC.

The V gene is TRBV7-2, the J gene TRBJ2-3; 12 bases match TRBD2. The junction had 7 bases not matched to a gene; V was cut back by 6 bases and J by 0 bases. Germline CDR1 and CDR2: SGHTA and FQGNSA. CDR3 length equals 17 residues. Written as DNA, the CDR3 is TGTGCCAGCAGTCCGACTAGCGGGGGTTACAGCACAGATACGCAGTATTTT. It translates to CASSPTSGGYSTDTQYF.

At least ten counts were recorded for this clonotype. The chain couples TRBV4-1 to TRBJ1-1; D gene uncertain. Trimming took off 2 bases at V and 4 bases at J, with 5 bases between the two ends. The CDR3 is made up of 12 amino acids. The germline V gene has CDR1 MGHRA and CDR2 YSYEKL. CDR3 in amino acids: CASSQSGTEAFF. DNA of the CDR3: TGCGCCAGCAGCCAATCAGGCACTGAAGCTTTCTTT.

This clonotype was seen a handful of times. V gene TRBV28 combines with J gene TRBJ2-7; 9 bases align to TRBD1. The CDR3 runs 15 residues. With 5 bases clipped from V and 5 bases from J, the junction kept 10 bases outside the gene matches. CDR1 MDHEN and CDR2 SYDVKM come from the germline V gene. The CDR3 sequence: CASSLPGQGNHEQYF. The DNA for the CDR3 is TGTGCCAGCAGTCTACCGGGACAGGGAAACCACGAGCAGTACTTC.